This T cell receptor beta chain was sequenced during a study of blood T cells in healthy people across ages. CDR3 size: 15 residues. The V end was cut by 4 bases, the J end by 1 base, with 11 bases between. Caucasian, healthy and from Russia, the donors were aged between roughly 6 and 95. Each sample gave at least 6.5 million isolated PBMCs. This clonotype has more than one count but fewer than ten. Primed by a sample-barcoded 5' primer and a J-beta primer mix, a second PCR proceeded for about 6 to 12 cycles. TCRdb analysed the 5' RACE reads with MiXCR anew, one entry per CDR3 protein. Of 600,000 or so distinct CDR3 sequences in the sample, around 20% were seen once.

This receptor was obtained from a man between 65 and 85 years old in good health. The sample taken for sequencing was blood. This chain joins TRBV12-3 or TRBV12-4 and TRBJ2-1, with D uncertain. The DNA of the CDR3 is TGTGCCAGCAGTTATAGTACCGGGTCCTACAATGAGCAGTTCTTC. Encoded protein: CASSYSTGSYNEQFF.